Detailed here is one T cell receptor (beta chain). The data were obtained in a study of blood T cell repertoires in COVID-19. Study as a whole: Sites across the United States, Italy and Spain contributed samples from acute and convalescent COVID-19.

Authors' processing steps: The assay estimated nucleated cells by amplifying reference gene primers. The table came from immunoSEQ multiplex PCR; TCRdb's copy has only in-frame clones and leaves some out. Clonal size and the V and J genes are those of that table, whereas D and trimming came from the DNA. The sample holds a few hundred thousand clones; around 85% are singletons and the top ten take about 2.2%. The CDR3 loop spans 16 amino acids. CDR1 and CDR2 from the germline V gene are MRHNA and SNTAGT. The junction had 0 bases not matched to a gene; V was cut back by 2 bases and J by 1 base. Material: peripheral blood. The source of this sequence is a woman in her twenties or thirties who had recovered from COVID-19. The genes are TRBV6-4 and TRBJ2-3, with 13 bases fitting TRBD2. DNA for the CDR3: TGTGCCAGCAGTGACGGGACTAGCGGGGGCACAGATACGCAGTATTTT. Protein: CASSDGTSGGTDTQYF.